Listed here are 2 T cell receptor beta chains from one sample, sequenced in a study of T cells in Graves' hyperthyroidism and ophthalmopathy. Template material for amplifying TCR beta CDR3 regions consisted of RNA transcripts. First-round RT-PCR with HTBI primers amplified the TCR CDR3 region. TCRdb called the multiplex PCR reads again in MiXCR, with one record for every CDR3 protein. The sample has 360,000 or so distinct CDR3 sequences, 15% seen once. Sample: blood. The receptors shown here come from an older woman with Graves' ophthalmopathy.

There are many counts of this clonotype. This chain connects TRBV12-3 or TRBV12-4 to TRBJ2-7; D is unresolved. The CDR3 length is 13 residues. Deletions cut 5 bases from V and 2 bases from J, with 10 bases between. The CDR3 loop reads CASSHPPAYEQYF. CDR3 DNA sequence: TGTGCCAGCAGTCACCCCCCAGCCTACGAGCAGTACTTC.

This clonotype was seen repeatedly, ten times or more. The chain is built from TRBV2 and TRBJ2-3; 15 positions agree with TRBD2. CDR1 and CDR2 (germline): SNHLY, FYNNEI. There are 19 residues in the CDR3. V lost 6 bases to trimming and J lost 2 bases; unmatched junction nucleotides: 12. For the CDR3, the DNA is TGTGCCAGCAGACCCGGACTAGCGGGAGGGGTTCGTGCCACAGATACGCAGTATTTT. It translates to CASRPGLAGGVRATDTQYF.